Listed below are T cell receptor beta chains from one sample, sequenced in a study of cytomegalovirus exposure and HLA in healthy donors. Sequenced by immunoSEQ multiplex PCR; TCRdb stores in-frame clones only, minus some. The table shows fewer than 250,000 clones, with over 80% occurring only once. The source material was PBMCs. Every receptor here comes from a boy between 2 and 15 years old in good health and CMV-seronegative. The conserved cysteine and the conserved F or W are not part of the CDR3 here. Fields, in order: CDR3 protein, V gene, D gene. The D gene is left open where the match is weak.

ASSYGRDYYNEQF,TRBV6-5,TRBD2
ASSEGTGEGTQY,TRBV6-1,TRBD1
ASSLGLAGYNEQF,TRBV9,TRBD2
ASSPLGQGGQPQH,TRBV5-8,TRBD1
ASSLSQGSHNEQF,TRBV11-2,.
ASVGGASYEQY,TRBV27,.
ASSGRGSVYNEQF,TRBV13,.
SVESGLAGGRDEQF,TRBV29-1,TRBD2
ASSQELAPWDEQF,TRBV4-2,.
ASGTQGSSYEQY,TRBV11-1,TRBD1
ASSLEGRQMNTEAF,TRBV5-1,.
ASRLGQGEMNTEAF,TRBV7-9,TRBD1
ASSVHQGGAATQY,TRBV9,.
ASSFGNTEETQY,TRBV5-6,.
ASSSRTGIDEQY,TRBV19,TRBD1
ASSSGQGDYGYT,TRBV13,TRBD1
ASSYLSDGIEQY,TRBV5-8,.
ASSSRTSSDVVKNIQY,TRBV18,TRBD2
ASRRSGSSYEQY,TRBV6-5,.